The sample holds a few counts of the clone carrying this TCR beta chain. V lost 1 base, J lost 7 bases, and 11 bases lay in between. This CDR3 region has 14 residues. Germline CDR1 is LGHNA and CDR2 is YSLEER. Via MiXCR, TCRdb re-called the RACE reads, giving one row per CDR3 protein. Counted here are roughly 100,000 distinct CDR3 sequences, 9.5% to 12% occurring once; the ten biggest clones make up around 3.5%. This sample is drawn from a study of human T cells and chemical hapten exposure. Study at large: The variation in per-sample TCR yields arose mainly from small differences in pooled library volumes.

Indicated time point: patch test 1, 2 weeks after DPC sensitization. Treatment denoted: therapeutic diphenylcyclopropenone sensitization with weekly scalp DPC. Sequences were derived from whole blood, sampled in connection with sensitization to the hapten diphenylcyclopropenone (DPC). The V call is TRBV4-3, the J call TRBJ2-1; a weak D match, TRBD2 (5 bases). The receptor comes from a woman aged 40 to 50 with alopecia areata. Some clones in this sample may be carry-over from other donors' samples. CDR3: CASSQGMGDNEQFF. CDR3 nucleotide sequence: TGCGCCAGCAGCCAAGGGATGGGAGATAATGAGCAGTTCTTC.